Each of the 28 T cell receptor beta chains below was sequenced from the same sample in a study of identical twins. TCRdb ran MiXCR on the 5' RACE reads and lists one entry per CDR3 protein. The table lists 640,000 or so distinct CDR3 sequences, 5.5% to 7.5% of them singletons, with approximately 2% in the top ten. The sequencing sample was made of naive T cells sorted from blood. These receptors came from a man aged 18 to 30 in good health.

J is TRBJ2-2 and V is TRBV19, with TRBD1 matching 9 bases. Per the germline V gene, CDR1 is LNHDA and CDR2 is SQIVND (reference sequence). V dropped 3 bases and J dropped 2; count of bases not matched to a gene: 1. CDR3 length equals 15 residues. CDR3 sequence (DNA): TGTGCCAGTAGTATCACAGGGGGCAACACCGGGGAGCTGTTTTTT. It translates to CASSITGGNTGELFF.

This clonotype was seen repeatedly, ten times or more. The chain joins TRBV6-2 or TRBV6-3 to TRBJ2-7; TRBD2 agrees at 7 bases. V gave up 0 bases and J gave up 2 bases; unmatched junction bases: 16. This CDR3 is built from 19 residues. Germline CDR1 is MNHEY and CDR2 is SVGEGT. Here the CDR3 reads CASSYSPQRAREFTYEQYV. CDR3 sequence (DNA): TGTGCCAGCAGTTACTCACCTCAAAGAGCGCGGGAGTTTACCTACGAGCAGTACGTC.

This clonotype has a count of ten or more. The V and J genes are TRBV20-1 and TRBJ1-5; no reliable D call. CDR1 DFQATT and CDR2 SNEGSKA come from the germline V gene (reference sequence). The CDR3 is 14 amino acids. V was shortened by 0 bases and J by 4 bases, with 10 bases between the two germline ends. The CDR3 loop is CSARDLGWNQPQHF. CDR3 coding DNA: TGCAGTGCTAGAGATCTGGGGTGGAATCAGCCCCAGCATTTT.

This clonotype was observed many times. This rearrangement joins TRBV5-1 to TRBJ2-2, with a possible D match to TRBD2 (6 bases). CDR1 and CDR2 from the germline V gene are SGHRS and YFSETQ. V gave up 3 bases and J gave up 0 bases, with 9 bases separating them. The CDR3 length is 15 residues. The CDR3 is CASSSGLPNTGELFF. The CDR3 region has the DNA TGCGCCAGCAGCTCGGGACTGCCGAACACCGGGGAGCTGTTTTTT.

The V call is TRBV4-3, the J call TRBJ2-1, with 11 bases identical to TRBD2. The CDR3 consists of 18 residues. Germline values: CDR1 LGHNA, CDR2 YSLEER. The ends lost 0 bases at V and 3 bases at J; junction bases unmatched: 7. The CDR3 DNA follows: TGCGCCAGCAGCCAAGATTCGGCCGGGACTAGCGGCTACAATGAGCAGTTCTTC. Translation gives CASSQDSAGTSGYNEQFF.

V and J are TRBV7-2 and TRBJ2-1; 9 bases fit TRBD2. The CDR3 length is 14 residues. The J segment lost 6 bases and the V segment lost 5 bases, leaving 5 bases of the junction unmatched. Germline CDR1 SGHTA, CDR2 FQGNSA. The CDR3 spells CASSQGLALNEQFF. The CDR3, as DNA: TGTGCCAGCAGCCAGGGACTAGCCCTCAATGAGCAGTTCTTC. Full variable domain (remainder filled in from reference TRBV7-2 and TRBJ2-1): GAGVSQSPSNKVTEKGKDVELRCDPISGHTALYWYRQSLGQGLEFLIYFQGNSAPDKSGLPSDRFSAERTGGSVSTLTIQRTQQEDSAVYLCASSQGLALNEQFFGPGTRLTVL.

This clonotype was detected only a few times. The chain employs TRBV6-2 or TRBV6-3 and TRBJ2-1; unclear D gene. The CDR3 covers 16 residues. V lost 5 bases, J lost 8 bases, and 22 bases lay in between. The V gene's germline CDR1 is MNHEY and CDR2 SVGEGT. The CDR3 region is CASSPVKDGDGDEQFF. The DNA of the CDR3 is TGTGCCAGCAGTCCGGTGAAGGATGGGGATGGGGATGAGCAGTTCTTC.

The CDR3 sequence is CASSHDTNTEAFF. The DNA for the CDR3 is TGCGCCAGCAGCCACGACACGAACACTGAAGCTTTCTTT. The chain joins TRBV4-3 to TRBJ1-1; D ambiguous. The germline gives CDR1 LGHNA, CDR2 YSLEER. The CDR3 runs to 13 residues. With 3 bases removed from V and 1 base from J, the gap between germline ends came to 6 bases.

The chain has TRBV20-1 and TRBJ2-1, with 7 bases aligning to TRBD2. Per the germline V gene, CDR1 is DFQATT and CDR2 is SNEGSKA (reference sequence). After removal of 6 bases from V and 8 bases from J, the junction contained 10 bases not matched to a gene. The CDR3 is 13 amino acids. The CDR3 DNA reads TGCAGTGCCCCCAGCGGGACGGTCTATGAGCAGTTCTTC. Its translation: CSAPSGTVYEQFF.

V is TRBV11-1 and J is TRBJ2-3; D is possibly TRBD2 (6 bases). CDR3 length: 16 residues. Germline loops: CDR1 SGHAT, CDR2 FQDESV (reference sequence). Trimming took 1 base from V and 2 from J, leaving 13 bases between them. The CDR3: CASSLVPDYHTDTQYF. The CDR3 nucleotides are TGTGCCAGCAGCTTAGTCCCGGACTACCACACAGATACGCAGTATTTT.

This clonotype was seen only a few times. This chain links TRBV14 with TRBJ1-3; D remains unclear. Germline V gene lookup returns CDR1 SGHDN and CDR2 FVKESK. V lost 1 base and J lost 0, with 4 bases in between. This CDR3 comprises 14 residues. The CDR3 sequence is CASSQVASGNTIYF. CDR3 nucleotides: TGTGCCAGCAGCCAAGTAGCCTCTGGAAACACCATATATTTT. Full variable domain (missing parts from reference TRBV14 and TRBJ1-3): EAGVTQFPSHSVIEKGQTVTLRCDPISGHDNLYWYRRVMGKEIKFLLHFVKESKQDESGMPNNRFLAERTGGTYSTLKVQPAELEDSGVYFCASSQVASGNTIYFGEGSWLTVV.

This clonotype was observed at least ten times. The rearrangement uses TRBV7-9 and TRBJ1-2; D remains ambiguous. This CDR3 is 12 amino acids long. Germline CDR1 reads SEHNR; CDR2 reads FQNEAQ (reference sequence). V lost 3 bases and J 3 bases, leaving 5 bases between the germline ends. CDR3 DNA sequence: TGTGCCAGCAGCTTCGCGGACTATGGCTACACCTTC. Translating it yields CASSFADYGYTF.

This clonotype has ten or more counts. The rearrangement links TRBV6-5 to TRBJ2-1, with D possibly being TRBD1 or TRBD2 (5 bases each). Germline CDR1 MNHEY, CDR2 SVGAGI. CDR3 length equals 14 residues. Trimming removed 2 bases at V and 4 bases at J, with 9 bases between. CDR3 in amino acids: CASSYGTAYNEQFF. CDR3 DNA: TGTGCCAGCAGTTACGGGACGGCTTACAATGAGCAGTTCTTC.

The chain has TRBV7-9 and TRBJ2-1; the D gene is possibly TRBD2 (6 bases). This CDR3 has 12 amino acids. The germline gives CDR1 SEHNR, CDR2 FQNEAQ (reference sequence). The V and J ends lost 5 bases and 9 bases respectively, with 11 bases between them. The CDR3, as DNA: TGTGCCAGCAGCCCTGGACTACCTGAGCAGTTCTTC. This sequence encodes CASSPGLPEQFF.

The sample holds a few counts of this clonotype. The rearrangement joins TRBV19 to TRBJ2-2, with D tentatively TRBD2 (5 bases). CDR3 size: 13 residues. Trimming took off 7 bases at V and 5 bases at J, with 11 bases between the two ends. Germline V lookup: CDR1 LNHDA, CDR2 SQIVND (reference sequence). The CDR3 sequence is CASTGVFTGELFF. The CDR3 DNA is TGTGCCAGTACCGGGGTCTTTACCGGGGAGCTGTTTTTT.

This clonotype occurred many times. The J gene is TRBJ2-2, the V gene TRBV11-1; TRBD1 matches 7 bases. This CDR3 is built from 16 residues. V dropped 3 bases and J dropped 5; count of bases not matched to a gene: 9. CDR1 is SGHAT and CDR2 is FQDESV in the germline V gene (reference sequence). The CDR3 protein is CASSFRIPQGTGELFF. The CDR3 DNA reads TGTGCCAGCAGCTTTCGCATCCCACAGGGGACCGGGGAGCTGTTTTTT.

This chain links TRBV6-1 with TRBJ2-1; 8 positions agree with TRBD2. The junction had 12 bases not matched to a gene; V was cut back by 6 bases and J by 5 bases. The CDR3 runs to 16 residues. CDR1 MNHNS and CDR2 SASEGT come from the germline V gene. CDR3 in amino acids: CASRRTFVLADNEQFF. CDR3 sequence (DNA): TGTGCCAGCAGACGAACGTTCGTACTAGCGGACAATGAGCAGTTCTTC.

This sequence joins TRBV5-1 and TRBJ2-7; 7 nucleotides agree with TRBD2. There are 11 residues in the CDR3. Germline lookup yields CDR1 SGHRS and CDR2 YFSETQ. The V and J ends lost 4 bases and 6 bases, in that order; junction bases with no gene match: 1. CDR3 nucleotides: TGCGCCAGCAGCAGCGGGACCGAGCAGTACGTC. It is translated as CASSSGTEQYV.

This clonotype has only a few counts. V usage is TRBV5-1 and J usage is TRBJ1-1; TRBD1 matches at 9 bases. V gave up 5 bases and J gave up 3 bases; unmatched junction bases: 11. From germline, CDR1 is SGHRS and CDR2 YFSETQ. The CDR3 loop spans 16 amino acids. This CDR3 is CASRSGTGGVYTEAFF. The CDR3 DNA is TGCGCCAGCAGGAGCGGCACAGGGGGCGTATACACTGAAGCTTTCTTT.

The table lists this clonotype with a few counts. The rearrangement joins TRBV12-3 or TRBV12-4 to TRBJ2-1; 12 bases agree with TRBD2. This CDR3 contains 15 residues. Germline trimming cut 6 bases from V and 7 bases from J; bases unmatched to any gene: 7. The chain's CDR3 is CASRRLAGVINEQFF. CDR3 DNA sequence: TGTGCCAGCAGGAGACTAGCGGGAGTCATTAATGAGCAGTTCTTC.

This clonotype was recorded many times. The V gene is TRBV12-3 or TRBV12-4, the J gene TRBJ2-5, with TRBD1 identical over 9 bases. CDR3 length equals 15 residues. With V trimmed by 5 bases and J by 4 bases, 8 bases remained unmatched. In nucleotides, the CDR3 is TGTGCCAGCAGTCCTCAGACAGGGGGACGAGAGACCCAGTACTTC. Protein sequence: CASSPQTGGRETQYF.

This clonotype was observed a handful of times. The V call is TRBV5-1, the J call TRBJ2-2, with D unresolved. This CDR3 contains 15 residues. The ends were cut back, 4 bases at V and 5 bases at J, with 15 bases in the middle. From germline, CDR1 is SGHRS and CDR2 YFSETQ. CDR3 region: CASSNSGSKTGELFF. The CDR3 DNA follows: TGCGCCAGCAGCAACTCCGGGTCCAAGACCGGGGAGCTGTTTTTT.

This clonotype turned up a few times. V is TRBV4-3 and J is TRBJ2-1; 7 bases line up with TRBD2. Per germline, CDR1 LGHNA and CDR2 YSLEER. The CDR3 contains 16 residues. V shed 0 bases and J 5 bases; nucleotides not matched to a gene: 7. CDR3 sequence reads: CASSQDRTRLNNEQFF. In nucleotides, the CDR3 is TGCGCCAGCAGCCAAGATAGGACTAGACTTAACAATGAGCAGTTCTTC.

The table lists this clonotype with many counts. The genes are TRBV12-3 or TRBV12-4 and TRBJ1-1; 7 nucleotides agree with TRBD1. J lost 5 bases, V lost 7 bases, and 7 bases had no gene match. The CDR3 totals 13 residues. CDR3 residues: CASTYQGGTEAFF. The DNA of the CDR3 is TGTGCCAGCACCTACCAGGGGGGTACTGAAGCTTTCTTT.

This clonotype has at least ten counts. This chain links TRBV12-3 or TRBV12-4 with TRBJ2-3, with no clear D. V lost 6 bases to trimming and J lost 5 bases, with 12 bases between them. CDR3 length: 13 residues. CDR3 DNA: TGTGCCAGCAGCCAGCTGAGGAGAGATACGCAGTATTTT. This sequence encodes CASSQLRRDTQYF.

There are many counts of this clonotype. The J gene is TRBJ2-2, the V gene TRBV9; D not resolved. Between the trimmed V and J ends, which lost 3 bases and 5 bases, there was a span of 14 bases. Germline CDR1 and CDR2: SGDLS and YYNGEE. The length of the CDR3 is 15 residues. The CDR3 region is CASSGSADLTGELFF. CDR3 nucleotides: TGTGCCAGCAGCGGGTCGGCGGACCTGACCGGGGAGCTGTTTTTT.

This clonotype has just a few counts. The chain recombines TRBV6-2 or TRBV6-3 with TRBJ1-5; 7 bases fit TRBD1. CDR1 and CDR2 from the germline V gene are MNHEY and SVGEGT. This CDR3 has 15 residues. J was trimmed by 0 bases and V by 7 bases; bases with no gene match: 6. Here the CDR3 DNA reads TGTGCCAGCACCTTGACAGGGAATAGCAATCAGCCCCAGCATTTT. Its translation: CASTLTGNSNQPQHF.

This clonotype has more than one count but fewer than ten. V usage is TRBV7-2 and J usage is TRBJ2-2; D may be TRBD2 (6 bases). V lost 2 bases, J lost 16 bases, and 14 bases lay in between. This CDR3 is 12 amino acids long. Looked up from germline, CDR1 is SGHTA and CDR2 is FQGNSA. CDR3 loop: CASSLSGRRQFF. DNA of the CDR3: TGTGCCAGCAGCTTATCCGGGAGACGCCAGTTTTTT.